This is a list of T cell receptor beta chains from one sample in a study of cytomegalovirus exposure and HLA in healthy donors. Sequenced by immunoSEQ multiplex PCR; TCRdb stores in-frame clones only, minus some. This sample's table reports 130,000 or so clones. Sequencing was done on a sample of PBMCs. The receptors were gathered from a middle-aged woman in good health and CMV-seropositive. The CDR3 runs from the conserved cysteine through the conserved F or W. D genes are given only for firm matches.

cdr3_aa cdr3_nt j_call d_call v_call
CASSQDRDRSKSWTEAFF TGTGCCAGCAGCCAAGATAGGGACAGGAGCAAAAGCTGGACTGAAGCTTTCTTT TRBJ1-1 TRBD1 TRBV14
CASTQQGERVYEQYF TGTGCCAGCACCCAACAGGGGGAGAGAGTGTACGAGCAGTACTTC TRBJ2-7 TRBD1 TRBV27
CASSLSGKWSSYNEQFF TGTGCCAGCAGCTTATCGGGAAAGTGGAGCTCCTACAATGAGCAGTTCTTC TRBJ2-1 NA TRBV11-3
CASSRTEGEKLFF TGTGCCAGCAGTCGGACGGAGGGTGAAAAACTGTTTTTT TRBJ1-4 NA TRBV28
CASTSSGVGNIQYF TGCGCCAGCACCTCTAGCGGAGTCGGAAACATTCAGTACTTC TRBJ2-4 TRBD2 TRBV5-1
CASSDGVRGQKLFF TGTGCCAGCAGTGATGGCGTCCGAGGCCAAAAACTGTTTTTT TRBJ1-4 NA TRBV25-1
CASSPGQGYEKLFF TGTGCCAGCTCACCTGGACAGGGGTATGAAAAACTGTTTTTT TRBJ1-4 TRBD1 TRBV18
CASSHPGGGQGRNTGELFF TGCGCCAGCAGCCATCCCGGGGGGGGACAGGGGAGGAACACCGGGGAGCTGTTTTTT TRBJ2-2 TRBD1 TRBV4-1
CASSFGTSGTSGEQFF TGTGCCAGCAGCTTCGGGACTAGCGGGACATCAGGTGAGCAGTTCTTC TRBJ2-1 TRBD2 TRBV11-2
CASSYIPSSYNEQFF TGTGCCAGCAGTTATATCCCGTCCTCCTACAATGAGCAGTTCTTC TRBJ2-1 NA TRBV6-5
CATSRDIMEDEQYF TGTGCCACCAGCAGAGATATCATGGAGGACGAGCAGTACTTC TRBJ2-7 NA TRBV15
CASSQVPSQTQYF TGCGCCAGCAGCCAAGTCCCTAGTCAGACCCAGTACTTC TRBJ2-5 NA TRBV4-1
CSVASGSPEQYF TGCAGCGTTGCGTCAGGGTCCCCCGAGCAGTACTTC TRBJ2-7 NA TRBV29-1
CASSVGREGHQPQHF TGTGCCAGCAGTGTCGGGAGGGAGGGACATCAGCCCCAGCATTTT TRBJ1-5 NA TRBV6-1
CASSPLSGRASYEQYF TGTGCCAGCAGCCCTCTTAGCGGGAGGGCCTCCTACGAGCAGTACTTC TRBJ2-7 TRBD2 TRBV5-5
CASSGDRVAGVEQFF TGCGCCAGCAGCGGAGACCGAGTAGCGGGAGTAGAGCAGTTCTTC TRBJ2-1 TRBD2 TRBV5-1
CASSPPLGQNTGELFF TGTGCCAGCAGTCCGCCCTTGGGACAAAACACCGGGGAGCTGTTTTTT TRBJ2-2 NA TRBV28
CASSKEPGLAAYEQYF TGTGCCAGCAGCAAAGAACCGGGACTAGCGGCTTACGAGCAGTACTTC TRBJ2-7 TRBD2 TRBV7-8
CASSPPVGQGQETQYF TGTGCCAGCAGCCCCCCCGTAGGACAGGGTCAAGAGACCCAGTACTTC TRBJ2-5 TRBD1 TRBV28
CASSTGIYEQYF TGTGCCAGCAGCACGGGGATCTACGAGCAGTACTTC TRBJ2-7 NA TRBV11-2
CASSGGTSMSYEQYF TGTGCCAGCAGCGGCGGGACTAGTATGTCCTACGAGCAGTACTTC TRBJ2-7 TRBD2 TRBV5-4
CASSYSTPRGTDTQYF TGTGCCAGCAGTTACTCGACCCCCAGGGGCACAGATACGCAGTATTTT TRBJ2-3 NA TRBV6-5
CASSPDSLPSGNTIYF TGTGCCAGTAGTCCGGACAGCCTACCCTCTGGAAACACCATATATTTT TRBJ1-3 NA TRBV19
CATSSTTRTSGRNEQFF TGTGCCACCAGCAGCACTACTAGGACTAGCGGTAGGAATGAGCAGTTCTTC TRBJ2-1 TRBD2 TRBV15
CASRREGQSNQPQHF TGTGCCAGCAGACGAGAGGGACAGAGCAATCAGCCCCAGCATTTT TRBJ1-5 TRBD1 TRBV6-6
CASSLGQGAMETQYF TGTGCCAGCAGTCTAGGACAGGGGGCGATGGAGACCCAGTACTTC TRBJ2-5 TRBD1 TRBV27
CASSGGQTTNEKLFF TGTGCCAGCAGTGGGGGCCAGACAACTAATGAAAAACTGTTTTTT TRBJ1-4 NA TRBV28
CASSPGGSVYNERFF TGTGCCAGCAGCCCCGGGGGTAGCGTCTACAATGAGCGGTTCTTC TRBJ2-1 NA TRBV5-6
CAWFTVNTEAFF TGTGCCTGGTTTACTGTCAACACTGAAGCTTTCTTT TRBJ1-1 NA TRBV30